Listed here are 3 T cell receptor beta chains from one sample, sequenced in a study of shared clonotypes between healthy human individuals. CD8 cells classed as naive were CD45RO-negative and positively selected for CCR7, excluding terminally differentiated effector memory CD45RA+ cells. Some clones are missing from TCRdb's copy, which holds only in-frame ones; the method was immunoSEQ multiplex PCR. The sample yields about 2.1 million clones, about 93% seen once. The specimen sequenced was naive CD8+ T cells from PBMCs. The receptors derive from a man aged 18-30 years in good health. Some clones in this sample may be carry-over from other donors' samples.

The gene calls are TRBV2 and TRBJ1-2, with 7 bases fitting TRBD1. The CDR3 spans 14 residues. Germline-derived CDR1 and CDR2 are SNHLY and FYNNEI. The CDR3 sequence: CGGGSTRTGYGYTF. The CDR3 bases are TGTGGAGGAGGGAGCACTAGGACAGGCTATGGCTACACCTTC.

The chain's CDR3 is CASSQDPGVTHNEQFF. CDR3 in DNA: TGTGCCAGCAGCCAAGATCCGGGAGTAACCCACAATGAGCAGTTCTTC. The genes are TRBV14 and TRBJ2-1; possible D gene TRBD2, 6 bases. The CDR3 consists of 16 residues. Germline V lookup: CDR1 SGHDN, CDR2 FVKESK. V was pared by 0 bases and J by 5 bases, with 14 bases between.

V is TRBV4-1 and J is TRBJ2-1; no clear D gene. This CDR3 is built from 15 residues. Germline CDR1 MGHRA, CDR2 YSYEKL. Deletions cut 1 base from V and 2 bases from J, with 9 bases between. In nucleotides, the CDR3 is TGCGCCAGCAGCCAAGGGCCCGTGCCCTACAATGAGCAGTTCTTC. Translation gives CASSQGPVPYNEQFF.